This TCR beta chain emerged from a study of cytomegalovirus exposure and HLA in healthy donors. This CDR3 region has 15 residues. The V segment lost 4 bases and the J segment 0 bases; nucleotides outside the gene matches: 0. Looked up from germline, CDR1 is MNHNY and CDR2 is SVGAGI (reference sequence). Amplification used 60 Vbeta primers and 13 Jbeta primers. Assay: immunoSEQ multiplex PCR; the TCRdb copy retains only in-frame clones and omits some. The table records approximately 190,000 clones, over 70% of them present only once. The V call is TRBV6-6, the J call TRBJ2-3; 11 nucleotides align to TRBD2. Input material: PBMCs. The clonotype was recovered from a man aged 25 to 40 in good health and CMV-seronegative. The CDR3 DNA follows: TGTGCCAGCAGTTGGACTAGCGGGAGCACAGATACGCAGTATTTT. Translating gives CASSWTSGSTDTQYF.